The 9 T cell receptor beta chains reported below all come from one sample, sequenced in a study of graft-versus-host responses after intestinal transplantation. The table came from immunoSEQ multiplex PCR; TCRdb's copy has only in-frame clones and leaves some out. Counted here are 100,000 to 130,000 clones, roughly 90% occurring once; the ten biggest clones make up 0.71%. These receptors are not linked to any known antigen. Sequenced here: unstimulated CD4+ T cells sorted from spleen or lymph node cells, sampled before transplant. The receptors shown here come from a human donor who was the organ donor for an intestinal transplant.

In this sample, this clone turned up once. This sequence joins TRBV7-2 and TRBJ2-3; TRBD2 is a possible D gene (6 bases). Germline V gene data show CDR1 as SGHTA and CDR2 as FQGNSA. V was clipped by 5 bases and J by 0 bases, with 12 bases between them. The CDR3 extends over 15 amino acids. CDR3 DNA: TGTGCCAGCAGCCTGGACTACCTTAGCACAGATACGCAGTATTTT. This translates into CASSLDYLSTDTQYF. The entire variable domain, with the rest obtained from reference TRBV7-2 and TRBJ2-3, is as follows: GAGVSQSPSNKVTEKGKDVELRCDPISGHTALYWYRQSLGQGLEFLIYFQGNSAPDKSGLPSDRFSAERTGGSVSTLTIQRTQQEDSAVYLCASSLDYLSTDTQYFGPGTRLTVL.

The rearrangement uses TRBV6-1 and TRBJ1-1; D perhaps matches TRBD1 (5 bases). The CDR3 consists of 15 residues. V was cut by 0 bases and J by 7 bases, with 15 bases left in between. The germline V gene has CDR1 MNHNS and CDR2 SASEGT. The CDR3 nucleotides are TGTGCCAGCAGTGAAGCGCCAGGGAGGGCGTATGAAGCTTTCTTT. It is translated as CASSEAPGRAYEAFF.

The J gene is TRBJ2-5, the V gene TRBV2, with D perhaps TRBD1 or TRBD2 (5 bases each). Germline loops: CDR1 SNHLY, CDR2 FYNNEI. V lost 0 bases to trimming and J lost 5 bases, with 10 bases between them. The CDR3 covers 14 residues. CDR3 residues: CASSEAPGLETQYF. The DNA for the CDR3 is TGTGCCAGCAGTGAAGCGCCGGGGCTGGAGACCCAGTACTTC. The full variable domain, in which reference TRBV2 and TRBJ2-5 provide the parts outside the CDR3, is EPEVTQTPSHQVTQMGQEVILRCVPISNHLYFYWYRQILGQKVEFLVSFYNNEISEKSEIFDDQFSVERPDGSNFTLKIRSTKLEDSAMYFCASSEAPGLETQYFGPGTRLLVL.

The J gene is TRBJ2-5, the V gene TRBV28, with D uncertain. The ends were cut back, 0 bases at V and 2 bases at J, with 4 bases in the middle. In germline, CDR1 is MDHEN, CDR2 SYDVKM. The CDR3 runs 13 residues. Here the CDR3 reads CASSLWGQETQYF. The CDR3 coding sequence is TGTGCCAGCAGTTTATGGGGTCAAGAGACCCAGTACTTC.

The V call is TRBV6-5, the J call TRBJ2-2, with D unresolved. Trimming shortened V by 6 bases and J by 5 bases, and 16 bases separated the two germline ends. The CDR3 runs to 15 residues. Germline V gene data show CDR1 as MNHEY and CDR2 as SVGAGI. The CDR3 here is CASRGFEGRTGELFF. The CDR3, as DNA: TGTGCCAGCAGAGGTTTTGAAGGGCGTACCGGGGAGCTGTTTTTT.

As DNA, the CDR3 is TGTGCCAGCAGTTACCGGGACAGGGGCACTGAAGCTTTCTTT. Translated: CASSYRDRGTEAFF. The chain uses TRBV7-6 and TRBJ1-1; TRBD1 matches at 10 bases. CDR1 and CDR2 from the germline V gene are SGHVS and FNYEAQ. CDR3 length: 14 amino acids. The V and J ends lost 6 bases and 4 bases, in that order; junction bases with no gene match: 5.

V usage is TRBV6-1 and J usage is TRBJ1-2; 11 bases agree with TRBD1. From germline, CDR1 is MNHNS and CDR2 SASEGT. The CDR3 extends over 14 amino acids. After removal of 7 bases from V and 6 bases from J, the junction contained 7 bases not matched to a gene. The CDR3 spells CASISGQGAHGYTF. The CDR3 nucleotides are TGTGCCAGCATATCAGGACAGGGGGCGCATGGCTACACCTTC.

The CDR3: CASSPRGQGAVSGANVLTF. The CDR3 bases are TGTGCCAGCAGCCCAAGGGGGCAGGGGGCGGTCTCTGGGGCCAACGTCCTGACTTTC. The chain has TRBV7-2 and TRBJ2-6, with 8 bases identical to TRBD1. This CDR3 spans 19 amino acids. The germline V gene encodes CDR1 SGHTA and CDR2 FQGNSA. V dropped 5 bases and J dropped 0; count of bases not matched to a gene: 12.

The chain has TRBV1 and TRBJ2-7; TRBD2 is taken as the D call from the table, unchecked against the DNA. TRBV1 is shown as a pseudogene. The CDR3 loop spans 15 amino acids. The CDR3 loop reads CTSSQLPSGDGEQYF. The CDR3 DNA follows: TGCACCAGCAGCCAACTACCCAGCGGGGACGGCGAGCAGTACTTC.